This record looks at one TCR beta chain sequence and its context. Its cognate antigen is unknown. This record comes from a study of cytomegalovirus exposure and HLA in healthy donors. CDR1 LNHNV and CDR2 YYDKDF come from the germline V gene (reference sequence). Trimming removed 4 bases from V and 0 bases from J, with 13 bases in between. The CDR3 consists of 16 residues. Study results and caveats: Most TCR sequences were rare, but some public TCRs occurred in many donors. According to an earlier analysis, most TCR beta V segments yielded productive rearrangements about 87% or about 30% of the time. Upon later analysis, HLA-associated TCR beta chains proved more clonally expanded than other, equally common chains.

The PCR had 60 Vbeta and 13 Jbeta primers. Sequencing was performed with immunoSEQ multiplex PCR; in TCRdb, only in-frame clones are kept and a portion is missing. The sample holds around 250,000 clones, about 80% seen once. This chain connects TRBV15 to TRBJ1-5, with D uncertain. The sample was PBMCs. The TCR originated in a woman aged 55-75 years in good health and CMV-seropositive. DNA for the CDR3: TGTGCCACCAGCAAGTACCCACACGATAGCAATCAGCCCCAGCATTTT. Translated: CATSKYPHDSNQPQHF.